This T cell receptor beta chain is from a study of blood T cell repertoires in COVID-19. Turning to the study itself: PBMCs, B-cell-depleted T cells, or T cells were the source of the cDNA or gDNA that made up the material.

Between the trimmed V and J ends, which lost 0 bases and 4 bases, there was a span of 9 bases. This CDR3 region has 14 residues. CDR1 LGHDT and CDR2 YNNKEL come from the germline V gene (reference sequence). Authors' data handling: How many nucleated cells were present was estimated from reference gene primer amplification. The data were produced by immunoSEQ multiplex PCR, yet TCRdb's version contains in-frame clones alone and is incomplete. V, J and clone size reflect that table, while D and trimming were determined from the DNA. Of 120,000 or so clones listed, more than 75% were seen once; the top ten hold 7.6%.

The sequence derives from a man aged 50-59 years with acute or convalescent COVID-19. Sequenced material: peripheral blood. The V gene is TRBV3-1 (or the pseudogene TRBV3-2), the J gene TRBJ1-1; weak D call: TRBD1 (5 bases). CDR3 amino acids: CASSQDGHLTEAFF. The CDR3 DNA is TGTGCCAGCAGCCAAGATGGACACCTCACTGAAGCTTTCTTT.